Listed below are T cell receptor beta chains from one sample, sequenced in a study of blood T cell repertoires in COVID-19. Data came from immunoSEQ multiplex PCR; TCRdb stores just in-frame clones and leaves some out. The table includes hundreds of thousands of clones, under 90% detected once. Sequenced material: PBMCs or T cells enriched from blood (not recorded which). These TCRs come from a woman between 50 and 59 years old who had been exposed to COVID-19. Each CDR3 is given with its conserved first and last residue. A D gene is named only where the DNA matches it firmly. Rows give clone size only sometimes, using once, few, many, or a class for an expanded clone.

v_call,d_call,j_call,clone_size,cdr3_nt,cdr3_aa
TRBV28,.,TRBJ1-1,once,TGTGCCAGCCGCCCCCAGGGGTCGGACACTGAAGCTTTCTTT,CASRPQGSDTEAFF
TRBV9,TRBD2,TRBJ2-1,.,TGTGCCAGCAGTCGCAGCGGGGCGTCCAATGAGCAGTTCTTC,CASSRSGASNEQFF
TRBV7-9,.,TRBJ2-7,.,TGTGCCAGCAGCGCCCAGGGGCTTGGTTACGAGCAGTACTTC,CASSAQGLGYEQYF
TRBV25-1,.,TRBJ2-2,.,TGTGCCAGCAGTCCCCTCCGGGGGGAGCTGTTTTTT,CASSPLRGELFF
TRBV9,TRBD1,TRBJ1-4,.,TGTGCCAGCAGCACGACAGGGAGGAATGAAAAACTGTTTTTT,CASSTTGRNEKLFF
TRBV5-1,TRBD2,TRBJ2-1,.,TGCGCCAGCAGCTACAGCGGGGGGGCCGACTACAATGAGCAGTTCTTC,CASSYSGGADYNEQFF
TRBV7-9,TRBD2,TRBJ2-5,.,TGTGCCAGCAGCTTACCCACATTGGGACTAGCGGGCCAAGAGACCCAGTACTTC,CASSLPTLGLAGQETQYF
TRBV27,.,TRBJ1-4,.,TGTGCCAGCAGTTCCCTCAGGGTCCGAAATGAAAAACTGTTTTTT,CASSSLRVRNEKLFF
TRBV6-1,.,TRBJ1-6,.,TGTGCCAGCAGTGAACGCAGGGGCTCGGATTCACCCCTCCACTTT,CASSERRGSDSPLHF
TRBV24-1,.,TRBJ1-5,.,TGTGCCACCAGTCCAGGACAGTTGGACCATCAGCCCCAGCATTTT,CATSPGQLDHQPQHF
TRBV2,.,TRBJ1-1,.,TGTGCCACAGGGGCCCGCATGAACACTGAAGCTTTCTTT,CATGARMNTEAFF